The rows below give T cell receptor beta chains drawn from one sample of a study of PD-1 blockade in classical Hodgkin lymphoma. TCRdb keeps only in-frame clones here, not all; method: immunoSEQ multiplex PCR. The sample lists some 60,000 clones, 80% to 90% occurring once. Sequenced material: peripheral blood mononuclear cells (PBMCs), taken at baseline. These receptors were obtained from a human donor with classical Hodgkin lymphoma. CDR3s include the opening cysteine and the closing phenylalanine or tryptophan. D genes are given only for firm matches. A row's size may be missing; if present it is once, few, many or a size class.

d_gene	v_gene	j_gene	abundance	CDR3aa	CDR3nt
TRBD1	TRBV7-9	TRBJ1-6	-	CASSLDRDSYNSPLHF	TGTGCCAGCAGCTTAGACCGGGACAGTTATAATTCACCCCTCCACTTT
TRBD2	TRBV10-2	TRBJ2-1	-	CASSKGLAGGRMSYNEQFF	TGCGCCAGCAGCAAGGGGCTAGCGGGGGGGCGGATGTCCTACAATGAGCAGTTCTTC
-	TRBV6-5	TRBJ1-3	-	CASSYGGAGNTIYF	TGTGCCAGCAGTTATGGGGGGGCTGGAAACACCATATATTTT
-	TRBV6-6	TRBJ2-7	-	CASSYEGAGEQYF	TGTGCCAGCAGTTACGAAGGGGCCGGAGAGCAGTACTTC
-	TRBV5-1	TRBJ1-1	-	CASTGVSGPGTTEAFF	TGCGCCAGCACGGGGGTCTCGGGCCCGGGGACCACTGAAGCTTTCTTT
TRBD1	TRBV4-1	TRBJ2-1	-	CASSQGDSSYNEQFF	TGCGCCAGCAGCCAAGGGGACAGCTCCTACAATGAGCAGTTCTTC
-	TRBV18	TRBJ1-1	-	CASSPLRVSLTMNTEAFF	TGTGCCAGCTCACCACTCAGGGTTTCTTTGACGATGAACACTGAAGCTTTCTTT
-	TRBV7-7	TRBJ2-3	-	CASSPGQLGATDTQYF	TGTGCTAGCAGCCCCGGGCAGCTGGGGGCGACGGATACGCAGTATTTT
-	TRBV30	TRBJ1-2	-	CAWSVPSVYGYTF	TGTGCCTGGAGTGTACCTTCGGTCTATGGCTACACCTTC
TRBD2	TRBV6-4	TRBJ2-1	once	CASSDSSGGANEQFF	TGTGCCAGCAGTGACTCTAGCGGGGGGGCCAATGAGCAGTTCTTC
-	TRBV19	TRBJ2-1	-	CASSIISSNEQFF	TGTGCCAGTAGTATAATCAGTAGCAATGAGCAGTTCTTC
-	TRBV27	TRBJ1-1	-	CASSSTGSEAFF	TGTGCCAGCAGTTCCACAGGATCTGAAGCTTTCTTT
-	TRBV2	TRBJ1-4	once	CASIQADNEKLFF	TGTGCCAGCATACAGGCCGATAATGAAAAACTGTTTTTT
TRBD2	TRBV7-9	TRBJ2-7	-	CASAGGASPYEQYF	TGTGCCAGCGCGGGGGGCGCGAGCCCCTACGAGCAGTACTTC
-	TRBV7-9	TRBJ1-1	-	CASSPGYEAFF	TGTGCCAGCAGCCCCGGCTATGAAGCTTTCTTT
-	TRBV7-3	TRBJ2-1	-	CASSAVRGAGVNEQFF	TGTGCCAGCAGCGCCGTTCGGGGTGCTGGAGTCAATGAGCAGTTCTTC
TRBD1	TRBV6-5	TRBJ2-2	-	CASSYEGQRTGELFF	TGTGCCAGCAGTTACGAGGGACAGCGCACCGGGGAGCTGTTTTTT
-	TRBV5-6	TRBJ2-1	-	CASSLELEGANEQFF	TGTGCCAGCAGCTTGGAATTGGAGGGGGCCAATGAGCAGTTCTTC
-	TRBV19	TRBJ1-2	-	CASSTARARGLDGYTF	TGTGCCAGTAGTACCGCCCGGGCACGGGGCCTTGATGGCTACACCTTC
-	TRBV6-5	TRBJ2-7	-	CASSRYLHGHEQYF	TGTGCCAGCAGCCGTTACTTACATGGCCACGAGCAGTACTTC
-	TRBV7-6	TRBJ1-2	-	CASSLDQTAGYTF	TGTGCCAGCAGCTTAGACCAAACAGCTGGCTACACCTTC
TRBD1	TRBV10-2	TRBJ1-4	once	CASSELGQGSGNEKLFF	TGCGCCAGCAGTGAGCTCGGACAGGGGAGTGGTAATGAAAAACTGTTTTTT
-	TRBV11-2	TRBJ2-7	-	CASSSTGTYEQYF	TGTGCCAGCAGCTCGACTGGTACCTACGAGCAGTACTTC
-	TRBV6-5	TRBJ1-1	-	CASSYSPRGNEAFF	TGTGCCAGCAGTTACTCACCCCGGGGGAATGAAGCTTTCTTT
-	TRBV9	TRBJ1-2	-	CASSSTRYGYTF	TGTGCCAGCAGCTCAACACGTTATGGCTACACCTTC
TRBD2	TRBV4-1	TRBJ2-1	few	CASSPSGLAGGRSSYNEQFF	TGCGCCAGCAGCCCTTCCGGACTAGCGGGGGGACGGAGCTCCTACAATGAGCAGTTCTTC
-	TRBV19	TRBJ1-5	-	CASSPTGWGNQPQHF	TGTGCCAGTAGTCCAACCGGGTGGGGCAATCAGCCCCAGCATTTT
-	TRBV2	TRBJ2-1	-	CASSENAGSYNEQFF	TGTGCCAGCAGTGAAAACGCGGGCTCCTACAATGAGCAGTTCTTC
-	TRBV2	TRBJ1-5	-	CASSGLTQHF	TGTGCCAGCAGTGGACTGACACAGCATTTT
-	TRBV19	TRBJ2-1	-	CASSGAIGREQFF	TGTGCCAGTAGCGGGGCGATAGGTAGGGAGCAGTTCTTC
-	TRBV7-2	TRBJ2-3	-	CASSLVPSTDTQYF	TGTGCCAGCAGCTTAGTACCTAGCACAGATACGCAGTATTTT
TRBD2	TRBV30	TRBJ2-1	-	CAWSVGGGAFNEQFF	TGTGCCTGGAGTGTGGGCGGGGGGGCCTTCAATGAGCAGTTCTTC
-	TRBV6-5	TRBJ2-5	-	CAVQKGGEQETQYF	TGTGCCGTCCAAAAGGGGGGGGAACAAGAGACCCAGTACTTC
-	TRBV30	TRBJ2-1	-	CAWSGTAYNEQFF	TGTGCCTGGAGTGGGACGGCCTACAATGAGCAGTTCTTC
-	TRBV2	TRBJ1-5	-	CASSDTTGDYQPQHF	TGTGCCAGCAGTGACACAACCGGGGATTATCAGCCCCAGCATTTT
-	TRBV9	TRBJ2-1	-	CASSVPSGPGYNEQFF	TGTGCCAGCAGCGTACCATCGGGGCCAGGTTACAATGAGCAGTTCTTC
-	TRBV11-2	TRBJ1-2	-	CASSLRSGYGYTF	TGTGCCAGCAGCTTACGGTCGGGGTATGGCTACACCTTC
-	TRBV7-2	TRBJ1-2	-	CASSSSLSAGDISNYGYTF	TGTGCCAGCAGCTCCAGCTTATCGGCAGGGGATATATCTAACTATGGCTACACCTTC
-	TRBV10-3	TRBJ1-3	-	CAIRTDGGNTIYF	TGTGCCATCAGGACGGACGGGGGAAACACCATATATTTT
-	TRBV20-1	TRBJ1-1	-	CSAGLGGAAFF	TGCAGTGCAGGGCTTGGGGGAGCAGCTTTCTTT
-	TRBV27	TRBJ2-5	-	CASSQLGPSLSQYF	TGTGCCAGCAGTCAACTAGGGCCCTCGTTGTCCCAGTACTTC
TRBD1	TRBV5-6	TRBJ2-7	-	CASSLDPDRAGEQYF	TGTGCCAGCAGCTTGGACCCGGACAGGGCCGGCGAGCAGTACTTC
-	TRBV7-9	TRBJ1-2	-	CASSPGYTF	TGTGCCAGCAGCCCCGGCTACACCTTC
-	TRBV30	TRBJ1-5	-	CAWSAGQSNQPQHF	TGTGCCTGGAGTGCGGGACAAAGCAATCAGCCCCAGCATTTT
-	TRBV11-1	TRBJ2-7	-	CASSSASEQYF	TGTGCCAGCAGCTCCGCAAGCGAGCAGTACTTC
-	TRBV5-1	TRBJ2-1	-	CATKPTDQNEQFF	TGCGCCACAAAACCGACCGACCAGAATGAGCAGTTCTTC
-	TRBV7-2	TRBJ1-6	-	CASSPYPGRAESPLHF	TGTGCCAGCAGCCCGTATCCGGGCCGGGCGGAATCACCCCTCCACTTT
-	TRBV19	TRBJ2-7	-	CASSNGYEQYF	TGTGCCAGTAGTAACGGCTACGAGCAGTACTTC
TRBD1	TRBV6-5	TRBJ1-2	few	CASRPDRVWDGYTF	TGTGCCAGCAGACCTGACAGGGTTTGGGATGGCTACACCTTC
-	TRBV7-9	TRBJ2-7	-	CASSPGRGAEEQYF	TGTGCCAGCAGTCCGGGCCGGGGGGCAGAGGAGCAGTACTTC
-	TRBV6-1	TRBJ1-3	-	CATGRGSGNTIYF	TGTGCCACCGGTAGGGGCTCTGGAAACACCATATATTTT
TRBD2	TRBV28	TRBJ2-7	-	CASRISGGTNYEQYF	TGTGCCAGCAGAATCAGCGGGGGGACCAACTACGAGCAGTACTTC
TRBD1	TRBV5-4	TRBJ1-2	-	CASRKQPGQGARYGYTF	TGTGCCAGCAGAAAGCAACCAGGACAGGGGGCCCGCTATGGCTACACCTTC
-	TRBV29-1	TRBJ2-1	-	CSVGERNEQFF	TGCAGCGTTGGTGAGAGAAATGAGCAGTTCTTC
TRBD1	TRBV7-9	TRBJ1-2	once	CASSLDQGTDRYGYTF	TGTGCCAGCAGCTTAGACCAGGGGACAGATCGGTATGGCTACACCTTC